The clone carrying this T cell receptor (beta chain) has a handful of counts. Antigen specificity is unknown. J lost 5 bases, V lost 3 bases, and 10 bases had no gene match. CDR1 and CDR2 (germline): LNHNV, YYDKDF (reference sequence). The CDR3 extends over 16 amino acids. The source of the sample is a study of cytomegalovirus exposure and HLA in healthy donors. General study points: Previous analysis showed most TCR beta V segments were productive about 90% or about 30% of the time. Cytomegalovirus-associated TCR beta chains were listed, numbering over 150. A later analysis showed TCR association rates differing by HLA locus, peaking at DRB1 and lowest at HLA-C.

13 Jbeta primers and 60 Vbeta primers were used for the PCR. The assay was immunoSEQ multiplex PCR, and TCRdb's table has in-frame clones only and misses some. This sample has about 130,000 clones, with around 78% found just once. The TCR comes from a woman aged 45-65 years in good health and CMV-seronegative. The V call is TRBV15, the J call TRBJ1-2, with TRBD1 matching over 9 bases. Material for sequencing was PBMCs. In DNA form, the CDR3 reads TGTGCCACCAGCAGGGACAGGGGCACCGCGGGGTATGGCTACACCTTC. This encodes CATSRDRGTAGYGYTF.